A selection of T cell receptor beta chains follows, all from one sample in a study of T cell responses to AZD1222 COVID-19 vaccine. Clones were read by immunoSEQ multiplex PCR, and TCRdb kept only the in-frame ones, dropping some. The sample has tens of thousands of clones, 75% to 90% seen once; the top ten hold approximately 31%. The material sequenced was peripheral blood, taken on day 0 of AZD1222 vaccination. These receptor sequences come from an adult in good health. Each CDR3 is given with its conserved first and last residue. The order of the fields is D gene, V gene, J gene, CDR3 length, clone size, CDR3 protein, CDR3 DNA. D genes are given only for firm matches. Only some rows state a clone size, as once, few, many or a class for expanded clones.

>-|TRBV7-9|TRBJ2-7|14|-
CASSLGGQRYEQYF
TGTGCCAGCAGCTTGGGGGGCCAGCGGTACGAGCAGTACTTC
>-|TRBV21-1|TRBJ2-7|15|-
CASSSGNLPPCEQYF
TGTGCCAGCAGCAGTGGGAACCTTCCACCGTGCGAGCAGTACTTC
>TRBD1|TRBV7-9|TRBJ1-4|14|-
CASSFADRGEKLFF
TGTGCCAGCAGCTTCGCAGACAGGGGTGAAAAACTGTTTTTT
>TRBD2|TRBV10-3|TRBJ2-5|14|-
CAINDSGRKETQYF
TGTGCCATCAATGATAGCGGGAGGAAAGAGACCCAGTACTTC
>TRBD2|TRBV11-2|TRBJ2-1|15|once
CASSLPTSGSYEQFF
TGTGCCAGCAGCTTACCGACTAGCGGGAGTTATGAGCAGTTCTTC
>-|TRBV28|TRBJ1-1|16|-
CASSRRAGAGNTEAFF
TGTGCCAGCAGCCGCCGCGCGGGGGCGGGAAACACTGAAGCTTTCTTT
>TRBD1|TRBV3-1/TRBV3-2|TRBJ1-2|13|-
CASSQEWDRGYTF
TGTGCCAGCAGCCAAGAGTGGGACAGGGGCTACACCTTC
>TRBD1|TRBV2|TRBJ1-2|15|-
CASSEAGQGSRGYTF
TGTGCCAGCAGTGAAGCGGGACAGGGTAGTAGGGGCTACACCTTC
>-|TRBV4-1|TRBJ2-7|15|-
CASSRTRASSYEQYF
TGCGCCAGCAGCCGTACGAGGGCCAGCTCCTACGAGCAGTACTTC
>TRBD1|TRBV29-1|TRBJ2-5|14|-
CSAAPAGGRETQYF
TGCAGCGCCGCGCCGGCAGGGGGACGCGAGACCCAGTACTTC
>TRBD2|TRBV7-3|TRBJ2-4|19|-
CASSLRTSGSQVAKNIQYF
TGTGCCAGCAGCTTAAGAACTAGCGGGAGTCAAGTAGCCAAAAACATTCAGTACTTC
>-|TRBV7-9|TRBJ1-1|14|-
CASSLKGSDTEAFF
TGTGCCAGCAGCTTAAAAGGTAGTGACACTGAAGCTTTCTTT
>-|TRBV20-1|TRBJ2-7|11|-
CSARVTYEQYF
TGCAGTGCTAGAGTAACGTACGAGCAGTACTTC
>TRBD2|TRBV4-3|TRBJ2-7|15|-
CASSQTLAGGTEQYF
TGCGCCAGCAGCCAAACCCTAGCGGGAGGAACCGAGCAGTACTTC
>TRBD2|TRBV9|TRBJ2-2|15|once
CASSTGGGNTGELFF
TGTGCCAGCAGCACTGGCGGGGGGAACACCGGGGAGCTGTTTTTT
>-|TRBV18|TRBJ1-5|16|-
CASSLGLASLNQPQHF
TGTGCCAGCTCACTAGGTTTGGCCAGCCTGAATCAGCCCCAGCATTTT
>-|TRBV7-9|TRBJ1-2|13|-
CASSLAPGDGYTF
TGTGCCAGCAGCTTAGCCCCAGGGGACGGCTACACCTTC
>-|TRBV4-3|TRBJ1-2|18|few
CASSQESHPDRGNYGYTF
TGCGCCAGCAGCCAAGAGTCTCATCCGGATCGGGGTAACTATGGCTACACCTTC
>TRBD2|TRBV19|TRBJ2-7|15|-
CASSISGGRSDEQYF
TGTGCCAGTAGTATATCCGGCGGGAGATCGGACGAGCAGTACTTC
>TRBD2|TRBV7-8|TRBJ2-1|19|-
CASGRPGGLAVSSYNEQFF
TGTGCCAGCGGCCGCCCGGGGGGGCTAGCGGTAAGCTCCTACAATGAGCAGTTCTTC
>TRBD1|TRBV15|TRBJ2-1|15|-
CATSRPGQGRNEQFF
TGTGCCACGTCGCGGCCGGGACAGGGTAGGAATGAGCAGTTCTTC
>-|TRBV27|TRBJ2-2|18|once
CASSLSIPGGEDTGELFF
TGTGCCAGCAGTTTATCGATTCCCGGGGGAGAGGACACCGGGGAGCTGTTTTTT
>-|TRBV7-9|TRBJ1-4|15|-
CASSPVLRANEKLFF
TGTGCCAGCAGCCCCGTGTTGCGGGCTAATGAAAAACTGTTTTTT
>-|TRBV7-9|TRBJ1-2|12|-
CASSLEQGGYTF
TGTGCCAGCAGCTTAGAACAGGGAGGCTACACCTTC
>-|TRBV28|TRBJ1-3|14|-
CAARPTQRGNTIYF
TGTGCCGCTAGACCCACCCAAAGAGGAAACACCATATATTTT
>-|TRBV3-1/TRBV3-2|TRBJ1-1|14|once
CASSQGRGYPEAFF
TGTGCCAGCAGCCAAGGGAGGGGGTACCCTGAAGCTTTCTTT